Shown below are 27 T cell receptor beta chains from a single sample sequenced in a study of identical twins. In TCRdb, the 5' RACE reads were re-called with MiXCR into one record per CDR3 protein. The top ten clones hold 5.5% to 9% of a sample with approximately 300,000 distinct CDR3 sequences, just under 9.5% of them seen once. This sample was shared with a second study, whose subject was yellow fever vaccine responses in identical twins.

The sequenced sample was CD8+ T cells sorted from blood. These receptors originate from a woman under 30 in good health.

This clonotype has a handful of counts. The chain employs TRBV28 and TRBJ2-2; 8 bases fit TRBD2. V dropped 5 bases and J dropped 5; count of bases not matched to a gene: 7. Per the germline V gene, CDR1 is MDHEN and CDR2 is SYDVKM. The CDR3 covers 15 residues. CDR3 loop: CASSLRGGRTGELFF. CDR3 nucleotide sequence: TGTGCCAGCAGTCTCCGGGGGGGCCGTACCGGGGAGCTGTTTTTT.

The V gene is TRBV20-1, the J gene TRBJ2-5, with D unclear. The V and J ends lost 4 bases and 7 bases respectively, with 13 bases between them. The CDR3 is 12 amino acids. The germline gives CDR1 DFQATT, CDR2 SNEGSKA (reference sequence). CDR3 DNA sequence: TGCAGTGCTACCATGGGGTCCGGGACCCAGTACTTC. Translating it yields CSATMGSGTQYF.

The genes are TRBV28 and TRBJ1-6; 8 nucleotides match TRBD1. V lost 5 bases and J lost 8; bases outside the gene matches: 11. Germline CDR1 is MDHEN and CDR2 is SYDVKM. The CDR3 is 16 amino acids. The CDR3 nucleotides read TGTGCCAGCAGTACTCCTCGGACAGGGTTGGATTCACCCCTCCACTTT. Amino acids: CASSTPRTGLDSPLHF. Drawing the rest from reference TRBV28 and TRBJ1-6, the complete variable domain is DVKVTQSSRYLVKRTGEKVFLECVQDMDHENMFWYRQDPGLGLRLIYFSYDVKMKEKGDIPEGYSVSREKKERFSLILESASTNQTSMYLCASSTPRTGLDSPLHFGNGTRLTVT.

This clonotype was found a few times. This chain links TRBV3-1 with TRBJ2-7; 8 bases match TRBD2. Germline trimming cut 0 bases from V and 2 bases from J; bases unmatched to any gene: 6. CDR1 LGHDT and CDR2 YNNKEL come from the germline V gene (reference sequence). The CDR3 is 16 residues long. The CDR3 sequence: CASSQDRAGGTYEQYF. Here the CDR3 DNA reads TGTGCCAGCAGCCAAGATCGGGCGGGGGGAACCTACGAGCAGTACTTC.

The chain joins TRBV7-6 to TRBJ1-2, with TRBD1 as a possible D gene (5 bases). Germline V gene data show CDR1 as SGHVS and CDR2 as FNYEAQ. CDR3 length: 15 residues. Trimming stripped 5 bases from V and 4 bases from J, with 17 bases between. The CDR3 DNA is TGTGCCAGCAGCCCTAATCTCGGGGCGGCCTATGGCTACACCTTC. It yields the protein CASSPNLGAAYGYTF.

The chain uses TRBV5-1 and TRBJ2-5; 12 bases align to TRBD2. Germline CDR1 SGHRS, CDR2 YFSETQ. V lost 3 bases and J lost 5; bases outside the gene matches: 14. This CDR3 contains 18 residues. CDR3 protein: CASSSPRTSGRLLETQYF. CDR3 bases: TGCGCCAGCAGCTCCCCTCGAACTAGCGGGAGGTTGTTGGAGACCCAGTACTTC.

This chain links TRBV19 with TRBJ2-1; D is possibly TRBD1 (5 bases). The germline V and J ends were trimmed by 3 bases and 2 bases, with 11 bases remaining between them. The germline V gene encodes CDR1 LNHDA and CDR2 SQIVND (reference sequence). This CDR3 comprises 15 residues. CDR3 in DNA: TGTGCCAGTAGTATGGGGCCATCGCCCTACAATGAGCAGTTCTTC. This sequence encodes CASSMGPSPYNEQFF.

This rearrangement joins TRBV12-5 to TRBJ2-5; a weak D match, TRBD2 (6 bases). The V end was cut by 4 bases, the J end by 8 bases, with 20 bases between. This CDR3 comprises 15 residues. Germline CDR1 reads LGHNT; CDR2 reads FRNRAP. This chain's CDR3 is CASGSTLRDSHTQYF. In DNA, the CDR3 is TGTGCTAGTGGTTCGACTCTCCGGGACTCCCACACCCAGTACTTC.

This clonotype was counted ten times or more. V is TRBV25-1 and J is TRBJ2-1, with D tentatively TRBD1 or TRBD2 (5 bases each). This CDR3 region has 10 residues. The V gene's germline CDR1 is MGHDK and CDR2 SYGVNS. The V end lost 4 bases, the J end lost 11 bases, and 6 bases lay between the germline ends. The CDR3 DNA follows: TGTGCCAGCAGTGCGGGACAGCAGTTCTTC. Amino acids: CASSAGQQFF.

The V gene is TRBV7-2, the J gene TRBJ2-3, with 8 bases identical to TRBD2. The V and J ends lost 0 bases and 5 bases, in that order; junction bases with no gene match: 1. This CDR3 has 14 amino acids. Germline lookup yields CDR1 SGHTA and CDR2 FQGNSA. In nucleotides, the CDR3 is TGTGCCAGCAGCTTAGCGACTAGCGTAGATACGCAGTATTTT. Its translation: CASSLATSVDTQYF.

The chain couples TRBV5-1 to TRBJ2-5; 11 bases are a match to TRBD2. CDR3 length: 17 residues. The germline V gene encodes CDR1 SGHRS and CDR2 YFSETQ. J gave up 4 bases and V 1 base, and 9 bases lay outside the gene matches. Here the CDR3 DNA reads TGCGCCAGCAGCTTGTGGTCTAGCGGGGGGCTCGGAGAGACCCAGTACTTC. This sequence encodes CASSLWSSGGLGETQYF.

The CDR3 bases are TGCGCCAGCAGCCAGGCCGGGACTAACTACGAGCAGTACTTC. Its translation is CASSQAGTNYEQYF. The chain couples TRBV4-1 to TRBJ2-7; the match to TRBD2 covers 7 bases. The CDR3 is 14 amino acids. Germline CDR1 MGHRA, CDR2 YSYEKL. Germline trimming cut 3 bases from V and 3 bases from J; bases unmatched to any gene: 5.

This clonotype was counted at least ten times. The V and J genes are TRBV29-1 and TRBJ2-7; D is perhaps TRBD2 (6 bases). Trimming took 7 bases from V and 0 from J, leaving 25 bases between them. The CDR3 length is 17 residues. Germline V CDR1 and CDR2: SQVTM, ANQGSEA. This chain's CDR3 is CSATPPGDASDSYEQYF. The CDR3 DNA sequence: TGCAGCGCGACACCTCCGGGGGACGCATCGGACTCCTACGAGCAGTACTTC.

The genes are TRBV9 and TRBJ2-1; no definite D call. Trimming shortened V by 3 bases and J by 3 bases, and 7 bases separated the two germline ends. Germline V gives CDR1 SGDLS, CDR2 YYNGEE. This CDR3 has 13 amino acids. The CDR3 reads CASSGIRYNEQFF. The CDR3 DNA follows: TGTGCCAGCAGCGGGATCCGCTACAATGAGCAGTTCTTC.

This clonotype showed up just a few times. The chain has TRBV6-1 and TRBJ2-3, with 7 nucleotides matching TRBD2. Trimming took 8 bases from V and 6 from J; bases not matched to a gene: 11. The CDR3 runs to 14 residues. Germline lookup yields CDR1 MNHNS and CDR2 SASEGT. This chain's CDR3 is CASPTCGRTDTQYF. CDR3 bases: TGTGCCAGCCCCACTTGCGGGAGAACTGATACGCAGTATTTT.

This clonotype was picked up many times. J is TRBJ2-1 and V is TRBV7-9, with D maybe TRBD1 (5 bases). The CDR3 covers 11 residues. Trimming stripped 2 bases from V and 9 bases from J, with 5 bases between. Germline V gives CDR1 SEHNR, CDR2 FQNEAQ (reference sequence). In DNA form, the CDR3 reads TGTGCCAGCAGCTTAAGGGGTGAGCAGTTCTTC. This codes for CASSLRGEQFF.

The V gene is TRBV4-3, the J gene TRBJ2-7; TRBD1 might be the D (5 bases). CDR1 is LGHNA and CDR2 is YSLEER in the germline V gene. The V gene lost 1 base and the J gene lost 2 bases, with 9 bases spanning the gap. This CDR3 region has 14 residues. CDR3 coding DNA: TGCGCCAGCAGCCAAGGTGGGGCCCCCTACGAGCAGTACTTC. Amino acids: CASSQGGAPYEQYF.

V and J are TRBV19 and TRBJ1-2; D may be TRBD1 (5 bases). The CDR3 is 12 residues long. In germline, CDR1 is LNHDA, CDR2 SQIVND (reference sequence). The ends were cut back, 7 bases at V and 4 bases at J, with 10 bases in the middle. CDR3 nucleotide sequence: TGTGCCAGTACCCCAGGGATCTATGGCTACACCTTC. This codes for CASTPGIYGYTF.

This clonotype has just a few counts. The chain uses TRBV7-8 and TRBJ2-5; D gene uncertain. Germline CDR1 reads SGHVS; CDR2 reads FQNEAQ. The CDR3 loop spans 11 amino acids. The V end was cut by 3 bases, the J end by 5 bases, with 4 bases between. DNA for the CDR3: TGTGCCAGCAGCTTTACGGAGACCCAGTACTTC. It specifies CASSFTETQYF.

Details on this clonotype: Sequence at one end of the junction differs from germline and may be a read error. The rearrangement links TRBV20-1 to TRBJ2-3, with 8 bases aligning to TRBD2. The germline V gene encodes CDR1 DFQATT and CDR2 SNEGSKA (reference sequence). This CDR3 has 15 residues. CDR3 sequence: CRARTREGPTDTQYF. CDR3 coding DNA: TGCAGGGCTAGGACACGGGAGGGCCCCACAGATACGCAGTATTTT.

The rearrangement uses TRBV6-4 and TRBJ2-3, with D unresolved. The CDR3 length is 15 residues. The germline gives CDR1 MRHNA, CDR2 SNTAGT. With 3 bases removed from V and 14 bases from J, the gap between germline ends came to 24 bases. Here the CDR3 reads CASSDSRSHSRARYF. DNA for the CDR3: TGTGCCAGCAGTGATTCCCGCTCTCATAGCCGCGCGCGGTATTTT.

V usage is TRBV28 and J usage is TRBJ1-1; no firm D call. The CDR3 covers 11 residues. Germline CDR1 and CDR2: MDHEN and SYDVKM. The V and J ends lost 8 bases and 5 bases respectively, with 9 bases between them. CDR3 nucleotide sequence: TGTGCCAGCGGGAAGATGACTGAAGCTTTCTTT. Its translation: CASGKMTEAFF. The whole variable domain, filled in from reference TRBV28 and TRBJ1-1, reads DVKVTQSSRYLVKRTGEKVFLECVQDMDHENMFWYRQDPGLGLRLIYFSYDVKMKEKGDIPEGYSVSREKKERFSLILESASTNQTSMYLCASGKMTEAFFGQGTRLTVV.

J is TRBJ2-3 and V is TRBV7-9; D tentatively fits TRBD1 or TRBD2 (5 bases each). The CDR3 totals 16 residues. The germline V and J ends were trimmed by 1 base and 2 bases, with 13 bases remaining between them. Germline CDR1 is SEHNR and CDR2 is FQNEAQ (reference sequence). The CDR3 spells CASSLDVGGFTDTQYF. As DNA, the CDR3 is TGTGCCAGCAGCTTAGATGTTGGGGGATTCACAGATACGCAGTATTTT.

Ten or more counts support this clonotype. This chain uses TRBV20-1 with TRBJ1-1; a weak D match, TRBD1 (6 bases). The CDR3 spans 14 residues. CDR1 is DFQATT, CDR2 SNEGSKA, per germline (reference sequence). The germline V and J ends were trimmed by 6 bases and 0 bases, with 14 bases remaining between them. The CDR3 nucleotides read TGCAGTGCCCCTTGGACAGAGATGAACACTGAAGCTTTCTTT. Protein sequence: CSAPWTEMNTEAFF.

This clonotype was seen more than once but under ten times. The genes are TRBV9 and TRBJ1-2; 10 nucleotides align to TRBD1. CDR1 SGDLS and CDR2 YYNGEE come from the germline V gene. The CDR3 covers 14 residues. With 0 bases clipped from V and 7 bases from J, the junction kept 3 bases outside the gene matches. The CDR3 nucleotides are TGTGCCAGCAGCGTAGGACAGGGGGCCGGTGGCTACACCTTC. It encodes CASSVGQGAGGYTF. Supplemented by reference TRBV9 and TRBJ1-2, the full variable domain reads DSGVTQTPKHLITATGQRVTLRCSPRSGDLSVYWYQQSLDQGLQFLIQYYNGEERAKGNILERFSAQQFPDLHSELNLSSLELGDSALYFCASSVGQGAGGYTFGSGTRLTVV.

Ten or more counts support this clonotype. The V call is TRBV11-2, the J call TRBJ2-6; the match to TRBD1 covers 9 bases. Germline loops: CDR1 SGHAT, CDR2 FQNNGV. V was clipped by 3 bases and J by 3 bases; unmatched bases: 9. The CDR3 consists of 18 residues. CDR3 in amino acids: CASSFPKQGARGANVLTF. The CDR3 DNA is TGTGCCAGCAGCTTTCCAAAACAGGGGGCGCGTGGGGCCAACGTCCTGACTTTC.

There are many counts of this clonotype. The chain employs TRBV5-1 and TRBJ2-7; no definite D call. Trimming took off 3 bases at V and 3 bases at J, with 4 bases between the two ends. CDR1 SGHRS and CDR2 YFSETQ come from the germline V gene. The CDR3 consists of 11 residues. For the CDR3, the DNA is TGCGCCAGCAGCTCCGACTACGAGCAGTACTTC. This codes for CASSSDYEQYF.